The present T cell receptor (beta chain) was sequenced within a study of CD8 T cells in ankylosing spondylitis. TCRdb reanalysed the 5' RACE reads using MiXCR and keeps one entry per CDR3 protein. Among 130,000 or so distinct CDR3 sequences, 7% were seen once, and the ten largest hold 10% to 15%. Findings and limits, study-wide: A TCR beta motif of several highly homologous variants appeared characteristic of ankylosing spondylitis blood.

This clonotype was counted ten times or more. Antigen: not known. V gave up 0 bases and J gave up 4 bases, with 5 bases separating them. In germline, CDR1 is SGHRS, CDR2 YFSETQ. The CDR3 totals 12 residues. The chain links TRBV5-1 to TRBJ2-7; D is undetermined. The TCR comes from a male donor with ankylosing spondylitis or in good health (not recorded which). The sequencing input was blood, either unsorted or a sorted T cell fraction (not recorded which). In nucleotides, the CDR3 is TGCGCCAGCAGCTTGGAACGTTACGAGCAGTACTTC. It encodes CASSLERYEQYF.